This T cell receptor (beta chain) comes out of a study of blood T cell repertoires in COVID-19 (dated by TCRdb to 2019 to 2021). In terms of the full investigation: Samples from collaborators originated in the United States, Italy and Spain and spanned both the acute and convalescent phases of COVID-19. Deeply sampled blood TCRbeta repertoires from subjects exposed to, actively infected with, or recovered from COVID-19 were included in the dataset. Where available, HLA class I and class II types were taken from metadata supplied by the sample provider and were not determined by assay-based typing. The material from the prospective study consisted of cDNA or gDNA derived from T cells, B-cell-depleted T cells, or PBMCs. Samples came from the ongoing ImmuneRACE study (first 160 participants) plus 1,254 subjects from 6 global collaborators. The repertoires were released in a freely available public database intended as a resource for research on the immune response to SARS-CoV-2. The sample metadata nearly always contained a de-identified subject ID, COVID-19 status, age in years and sex. Results the study describes overall, beyond this receptor: The amount of clinical and demographic metadata varied by source and participant and was provided uncurated.

Participants in the prospective study were enrolled through a virtual design, were aged roughly 18 to 100 years, and lived in roughly 24 United States geographic areas. Cohort assignment in the prospective study relied on participant-reported clinical history from a screening survey and a study questionnaire. For ImmuneRACE Cohort 3, a participant was defined as recovered based on two consecutive negative NP/OP PCR tests, clearance by a healthcare professional, or resolution of symptoms. Mobile phlebotomists in the prospective study collected whole blood, serum and a nasopharyngeal or oropharyngeal swab from every participant. Prospective study participants could optionally give additional blood draws and questionnaires over an approximately two-month period. Prospective study blood samples were shipped either frozen or at room temperature before DNA extraction. A word on this clone: The antigen this receptor binds is unknown. There are no base qualities to consult, and no much larger clone falls within one base.

TCRbeta CDR3 regions were amplified from genomic DNA by means of the immunoSEQ Assay, a bias-controlled multiplex PCR. The published analysis was carried out like this. Within the assay, amplification of reference gene primers was used to estimate how many nucleated cells each sample contained. Sequence reads were collapsed and filtered to measure the absolute abundance of every unique TCRbeta CDR3 rearrangement. Productive Simpson clonality was computed per sample as the square root of Simpson's diversity index over productive rearrangements. Here the immuneACCESS table is served through TCRdb, limited to in-frame sequences with V and J called. Missing clones are a known gap in these copies; in checked studies unresolved V genes cover under half, and the rest lacks a known reason. Clonal size and the V and J genes are those of that table, whereas D and trimming came from the DNA. The sample table holds approximately 180,000 clones, of which 70% to 80% were seen once. 17% of the sample is in the top ten clones.

The sequence came from a woman between 45 and 60 years old who had recovered from COVID-19. Sequencing was carried out using PBMCs or T cells enriched from blood (not recorded which).

The encoded CDR3 is CASSRWTGSLRNEQFF. The DNA sequence reads TGTGCCAGCAGCCGATGGACAGGGTCCCTTAGGAATGAGCAGTTCTTC. The rearrangement joined TRBV3-1 (or the pseudogene TRBV3-2) to TRBJ2-1; TRBD1 aligns with 8 central bases. The germline V end is reduced by 4 bases and the J end by 7 bases; junction bases left unmatched: 12. The CDR3 runs 16 residues from the cysteine to the phenylalanine. Solely the CDR3 DNA is kept, with 48 bases framed from the first base. As encoded in the germline V gene (reference sequence), CDR1 is LGHDT while CDR2 is YNNKEL.